This entry lists 14 T cell receptor beta chains sequenced from one sample in a study of control samples from healthy donors and cancer patients. The data were produced by immunoSEQ multiplex PCR, yet TCRdb's version contains in-frame clones alone and is incomplete. The sample has a few hundred thousand clones, 80% to 95% seen once. Sequenced material: PBMCs. All receptors come from a man in his forties with head and neck cancer.

This clone has only one observation. The rearrangement uses TRBV20-1 and TRBJ2-1; D gene uncertain. Trimming shortened V by 3 bases and J by 0 bases, and 12 bases separated the two germline ends. Germline V gives CDR1 DFQATT, CDR2 SNEGSKA (reference sequence). This CDR3 has 15 amino acids. As DNA, the CDR3 is TGCAGTGCTAGTGAAGGGAAAAGCTCCTACAATGAGCAGTTCTTC. Encoded protein: CSASEGKSSYNEQFF.

This chain joins TRBV7-2 and TRBJ2-4, with 7 bases matching TRBD2. Germline CDR1 reads SGHTA; CDR2 reads FQGNSA. Losses at the gene ends were 4 bases for V and 6 bases for J; bases not matched to a gene: 9. This CDR3 is 15 amino acids long. CDR3 DNA: TGTGCCAGCAGCTCCCGGGGGGAGGGCCTAAACATTCAGTACTTC. This encodes CASSSRGEGLNIQYF.

Concerning this clone: A junction boundary mismatches the germline segment, possibly from a read error. The chain combines TRBV2 with TRBJ1-1; D gene unclear. Germline CDR1 SNHLY, CDR2 FYNNEI. The CDR3 is 9 amino acids. CDR3 sequence: CASRPSEGF. In DNA form, the CDR3 reads TGTGCCAGCAGGCCCTCCGAGGGTTTT. The whole variable domain, filled in from reference TRBV2 and TRBJ1-1, reads EPEVTQTPSHQVTQMGQEVILRCVPISNHLYFYWYRQILGQKVEFLVSFYNNEISEKSEIFDDQFSVERPDGSNFTLKIRSTKLEDSAMYFCASRPSEGFGQGTRLTVV.

This chain joins TRBV5-5 and TRBJ2-5; TRBD1 agrees at 7 bases. Germline CDR1 reads SGHKS; CDR2 reads YYEKEE (reference sequence). This CDR3 has 15 residues. Germline trimming cut 0 bases from V and 3 bases from J; bases unmatched to any gene: 5. The CDR3 DNA is TGTGCCAGCAGCTTGGGGGACAGCGGTAAAGAGACCCAGTACTTC. It specifies CASSLGDSGKETQYF.

This chain connects TRBV30 to TRBJ2-7; D might be TRBD1 (6 bases). CDR3 length equals 13 residues. Germline V lookup: CDR1 GTSNPN, CDR2 SVGIG (reference sequence). The ends were cut back, 1 base at V and 5 bases at J, with 12 bases in the middle. CDR3 sequence (DNA): TGTGCCTGGAGTGAAACAGGGAACCACGAGCAGTACTTC. Its protein is CAWSETGNHEQYF. Supplemented by reference TRBV30 and TRBJ2-7, the full variable domain reads SQTIHQWPATLVQPVGSPLSLECTVEGTSNPNLYWYRQAAGRGLQLLFYSVGIGQISSEVPQNLSASRPQDRQFILSSKKLLLSDSGFYLCAWSETGNHEQYFGPGTRLTVT.

As concerns this clone: The sample holds other DNA sequences that translate to the same CDR3. The chain uses TRBV5-1 and TRBJ1-2; 8 bases agree with TRBD1. The CDR3 spans 13 residues. The germline V gene encodes CDR1 SGHRS and CDR2 YFSETQ. V gave up 4 bases and J gave up 7 bases; unmatched junction bases: 6. The CDR3 nucleotides are TGCGCCAGCAGCCCCGGACAGGGCTCTGGCTACACCTTC. Its translation is CASSPGQGSGYTF. The variable domain in full, with the rest retrieved from reference TRBV5-1 and TRBJ1-2, is KAGVTQTPRYLIKTRGQQVTLSCSPISGHRSVSWYQQTPGQGLQFLFEYFSETQRNKGNFPGRFSGRQFSNSRSEMNVSTLELGDSALYLCASSPGQGSGYTFGSGTRLTVV.

The rearrangement links TRBV18 to TRBJ1-5; D call uncertain. The CDR3 is 14 residues long. V gave up 2 bases and J gave up 1 base, with 6 bases separating them. Germline V gene lookup returns CDR1 KGHSH and CDR2 LQKENI. The CDR3 here is CASSPGSSNQPQHF. The CDR3 DNA follows: TGTGCCAGCTCACCAGGCAGCAGCAATCAGCCCCAGCATTTT.

This chain joins TRBV6-5 and TRBJ2-3, with no clear D. The length of the CDR3 is 13 residues. Germline V gene data show CDR1 as MNHEY and CDR2 as SVGAGI. V was trimmed by 8 bases and J by 6 bases, leaving 15 bases between them. The CDR3 DNA reads as TGTGCCAGCGAAACTTTACGTGGGGATACGCAGTATTTT. This codes for CASETLRGDTQYF.

The CDR3: CASSPAGGKLFF. In nucleotides, the CDR3 is TGTGCCAGCAGCCCAGCGGGCGGAAAACTGTTTTTT. This sequence joins TRBV7-8 and TRBJ1-4, with D unresolved. The germline V gene has CDR1 SGHVS and CDR2 FQNEAQ. The CDR3 contains 12 residues. The ends were cut back, 5 bases at V and 10 bases at J, with 11 bases in the middle.

The chain joins TRBV30 to TRBJ2-7; the D is unclear. From germline, CDR1 is GTSNPN and CDR2 SVGIG (reference sequence). CDR3 length equals 12 residues. V was pared by 3 bases and J by 5 bases, with 11 bases between. DNA of the CDR3: TGTGCCTGGAGCGGTTTAGGCAACGAGCAGTACTTC. Amino acid sequence: CAWSGLGNEQYF.

The chain recombines TRBV28 with TRBJ1-1, with 9 bases fitting TRBD1. Unmatched junction bases numbered 12, after V lost 3 bases and J lost 4 bases. Germline lookup yields CDR1 MDHEN and CDR2 SYDVKM. The CDR3 length is 17 residues. The CDR3 DNA is TGTGCCAGCAGTTTCGACTATTACTCGACAGGGGGCACTGAAGCTTTCTTT. It encodes CASSFDYYSTGGTEAFF.

J is TRBJ1-2 and V is TRBV27, with 9 bases lining up with TRBD1. The germline CDR1 and CDR2 sequences are MNHEY and SMNVEV (reference sequence). CDR3 size: 13 residues. Germline trimming cut 6 bases from V and 7 bases from J; bases unmatched to any gene: 6. The CDR3 region has the DNA TGTGCCAGCAGCCTACAGGGGGCGCGTGGCTACACCTTC. The encoded protein is CASSLQGARGYTF.

V gene TRBV12-5 combines with J gene TRBJ2-7, with no clear D. CDR3 length: 13 residues. Germline loops: CDR1 LGHNT, CDR2 FRNRAP. V shed 2 bases and J shed 5 bases, with 10 bases lying between them. This CDR3 reads CASGLPRPNEQYF. The CDR3 coding sequence is TGTGCTAGTGGTTTGCCTCGCCCGAACGAGCAGTACTTC.

Only one count was recorded for this clone. The chain links TRBV28 to TRBJ2-7, with 8 bases matching TRBD2. The germline gives CDR1 MDHEN, CDR2 SYDVKM. CDR3 length equals 16 residues. J lost 0 bases, V lost 4 bases, and 8 bases had no gene match. The CDR3 here is CASSSRGGYFSYEQYF. DNA for the CDR3: TGTGCCAGCAGTTCTCGCGGGGGGTATTTCTCCTACGAGCAGTACTTC.